In its sample, the clone carrying this T cell receptor beta chain was seen a few times. The antigen is unknown. V was trimmed by 4 bases and J by 1 base, leaving 12 bases between them. This CDR3 is built from 15 residues. Germline V gene data show CDR1 as SGDLS and CDR2 as YYNGEE. The source of the sample is a study of T-cell memory formation after mild COVID-19. General observations from the study: Memory from before infection featured some responding clones, which suggests cross-reactive memory joined. Researchers report contracting CD4+ clones mostly in CM and EM, with CD8+ clones in EMRA. Day 15 to 85 contracting clones showed balanced CD4/CD8; later expanders leaned CD4+.

TCRdb used MiXCR to reprocess the 5' RACE reads, holding one entry per CDR3 protein. Of 180,000 or so distinct CDR3 sequences listed, approximately 10% are singletons. The clonotype originates from a young man who had mild COVID-19 (a few samples of this study predate the infection). Cell type and time point are not known. V usage is TRBV9 and J usage is TRBJ1-5; possibly TRBD1 for D (5 bases). The source material was PBMCs or a T cell subset sorted from them (not recorded which). CDR3 sequence reads: CASSLGGMSNQPQHF. For the CDR3, the DNA is TGTGCCAGCAGCCTTGGGGGTATGAGCAATCAGCCCCAGCATTTT.